This TCR beta chain was captured in a study of spatial heterogeneity in lung cancer. Looking at the study overall: The 65 or so donors had untreated early-stage non-small cell lung cancer.

This clonotype appeared many times. The library protocol tagged each TCR cDNA with a unique molecular identifier. TCRdb re-analysed the 5' RACE reads in MiXCR, keeping a single row per CDR3 protein. The profile shows about 38,000 distinct CDR3 sequences, 6.5% to 9.5% of them singletons. Sample time point: blood at routine non-recurrence follow-up after resection. Tumor, nontumor lung or frozen PBMC supplied whole RNA that was sequenced unsorted. J lost 6 bases, V lost 2 bases, and 7 bases had no gene match. This CDR3 has 15 amino acids. Germline V gives CDR1 ENHRY, CDR2 SYGVKD. The sequences come from PBMCs, collected at follow-up. The chain has TRBV10-3 and TRBJ1-2; 9 nucleotides align to TRBD1. The TCR sequence derives from a male donor with early-stage non-small cell lung cancer. The CDR3 DNA reads as TGTGCCATCAGTGAGACAACAGGGGGCTTCGATGGCTACACCTTC. Its translation: CAISETTGGFDGYTF.